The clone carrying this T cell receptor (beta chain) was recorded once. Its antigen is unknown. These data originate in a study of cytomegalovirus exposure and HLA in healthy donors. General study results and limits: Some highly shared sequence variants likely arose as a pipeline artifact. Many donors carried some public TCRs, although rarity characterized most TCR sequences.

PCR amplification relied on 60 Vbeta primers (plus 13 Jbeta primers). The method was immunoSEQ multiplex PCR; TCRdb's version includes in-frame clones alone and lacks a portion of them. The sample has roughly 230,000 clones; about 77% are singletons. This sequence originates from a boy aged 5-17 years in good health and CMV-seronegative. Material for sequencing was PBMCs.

CDR3 residues: CATSTPGLAYEQYF. The CDR3 DNA follows: TGTGCCACCAGCACCCCGGGACTAGCCTACGAGCAGTACTTC. The chain couples TRBV15 to TRBJ2-7, with TRBD2 matching 8 bases. The V gene end was trimmed by 4 bases and the J gene end by 2 bases; junction bases not matched to a gene: 4. The CDR3 consists of 14 residues. The V gene's germline CDR1 is LNHNV and CDR2 YYDKDF (reference sequence).